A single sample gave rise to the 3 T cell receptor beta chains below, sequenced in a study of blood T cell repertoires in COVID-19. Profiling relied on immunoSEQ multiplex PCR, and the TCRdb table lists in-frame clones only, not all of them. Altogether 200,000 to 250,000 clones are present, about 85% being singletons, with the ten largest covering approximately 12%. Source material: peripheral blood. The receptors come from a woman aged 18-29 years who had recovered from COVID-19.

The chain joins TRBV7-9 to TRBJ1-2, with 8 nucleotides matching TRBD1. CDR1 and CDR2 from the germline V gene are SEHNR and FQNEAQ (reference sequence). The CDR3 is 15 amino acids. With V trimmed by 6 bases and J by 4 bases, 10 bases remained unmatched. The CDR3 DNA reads TGTGCCAGCAGTCCTGACAGGGGAATTGGCTATGGCTACACCTTC. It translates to CASSPDRGIGYGYTF.

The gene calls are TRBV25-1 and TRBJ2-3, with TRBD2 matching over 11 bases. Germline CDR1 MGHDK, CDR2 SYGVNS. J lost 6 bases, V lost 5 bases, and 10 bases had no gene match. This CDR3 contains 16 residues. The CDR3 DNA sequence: TGTGCCAGCAGTAACCAACTAGCGGGAGACGTCGATACGCAGTATTTT. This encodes CASSNQLAGDVDTQYF.

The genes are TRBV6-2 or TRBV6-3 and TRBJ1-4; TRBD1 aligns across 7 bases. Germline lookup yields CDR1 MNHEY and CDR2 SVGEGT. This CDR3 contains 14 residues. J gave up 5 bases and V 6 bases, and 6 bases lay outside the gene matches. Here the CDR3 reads CASSPGQWNEKLFF. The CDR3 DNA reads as TGTGCCAGCAGCCCGGGACAGTGGAATGAAAAACTGTTTTTT.